These 5 T cell receptor beta chains came from one sample sequenced in a study of T-cell reconstitution after alpha-beta-depleted transplantation in children. Preparation of the TCRbeta library was carried out with unique molecular identifiers. TCRdb itself ran the PCR reads through MiXCR, one entry per CDR3 protein. The sample contains fewer than 750,000 distinct CDR3 sequences, roughly 27% of which appear only once. Sequencing was performed on PBMCs, taken before TCRalphabeta/CD19-depleted stem cell transplant. These receptors were collected from a boy under three years old with Wiskott-Aldrich syndrome, due to receive a stem cell transplant.

The chain links TRBV5-1 to TRBJ1-4, with D possibly matching TRBD1 (5 bases). The CDR3 contains 13 residues. Trimming cost V 5 bases and J 7 bases, with 12 bases left between them. CDR1 is SGHRS, CDR2 YFSETQ, per germline. This CDR3 reads CASRIRDGEKLFF. CDR3 nucleotides: TGCGCCAGCAGAATCCGGGACGGTGAAAAACTGTTTTTT.

The chain has TRBV9 and TRBJ2-3; D perhaps matches TRBD2 (5 bases). The CDR3 consists of 12 residues. Trimming stripped 4 bases from V and 6 bases from J, with 9 bases between. From germline, CDR1 is SGDLS and CDR2 YYNGEE. CDR3 sequence (DNA): TGTGCCAGCAGCCCCCAGCGGGATACGCAGTATTTT. Translating gives CASSPQRDTQYF.

This clonotype was recorded a few times. The rearrangement uses TRBV3-1 and TRBJ2-3, with TRBD2 identical over 12 bases. With 1 base clipped from V and 4 bases from J, the junction kept 9 bases outside the gene matches. Per the germline V gene, CDR1 is LGHDT and CDR2 is YNNKEL (reference sequence). The CDR3 is 18 residues long. In DNA, the CDR3 is TGTGCCAGCAGCCAAGCCCTCCGGACTAGCGGGATCCCAGATACGCAGTATTTT. It translates to CASSQALRTSGIPDTQYF.

The chain links TRBV10-3 to TRBJ2-2; D unresolved. V lost 3 bases to trimming and J lost 0 bases, with 11 bases between them. Germline loops: CDR1 ENHRY, CDR2 SYGVKD. This CDR3 contains 16 residues. DNA for the CDR3: TGTGCCATCAGTGATACGACGGAATCGAACACCGGGGAGCTGTTTTTT. This codes for CAISDTTESNTGELFF.

This clonotype was seen more than once but under ten times. The gene calls are TRBV3-1 and TRBJ2-3; 10 nucleotides agree with TRBD2. The trim removed 7 bases at V and 4 bases at J, leaving 5 bases unmatched. This CDR3 region has 14 residues. Germline CDR1 and CDR2: LGHDT and YNNKEL (reference sequence). CDR3 in DNA: TGTGCCAGCAAAACACTAGCGGGACCAGATACGCAGTATTTT. It encodes CASKTLAGPDTQYF.